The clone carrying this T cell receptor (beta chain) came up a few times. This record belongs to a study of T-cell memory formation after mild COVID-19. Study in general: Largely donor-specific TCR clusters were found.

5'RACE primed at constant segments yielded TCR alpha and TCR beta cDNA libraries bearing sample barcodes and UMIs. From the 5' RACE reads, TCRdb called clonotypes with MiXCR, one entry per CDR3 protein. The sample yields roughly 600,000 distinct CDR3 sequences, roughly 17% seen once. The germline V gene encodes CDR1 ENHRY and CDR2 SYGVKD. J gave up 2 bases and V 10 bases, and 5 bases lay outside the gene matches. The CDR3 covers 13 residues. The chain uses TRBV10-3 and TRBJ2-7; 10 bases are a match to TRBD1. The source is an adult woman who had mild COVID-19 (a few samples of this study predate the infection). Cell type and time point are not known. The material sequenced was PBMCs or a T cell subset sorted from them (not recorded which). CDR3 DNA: TGTGCCAGCAGGGACAGGGGAACCTACGAGCAGTACTTC. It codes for CASRDRGTYEQYF.